The sequence of this T cell receptor (beta chain) was determined in a study of technical replicates of blood from four donors. Sequenced by immunoSEQ multiplex PCR; TCRdb stores in-frame clones only, minus some. Of 95,000 or so clones in the sample, roughly 95% are singletons; the top ten hold 0.3% to 0.35%. CDR1 is SGDLS, CDR2 YYNGEE, per germline. The CDR3 spans 14 residues. Trimming removed 2 bases at V and 4 bases at J, with 11 bases between. The sequence came from a human donor in good health. This rearrangement joins TRBV9 to TRBJ2-3, with D possibly TRBD2 on 7 matching bases. Source material: T cells isolated from PBMCs. CDR3: CASSVRGAADTQYF. Written as DNA, the CDR3 is TGTGCCAGCAGCGTCCGGGGGGCGGCAGATACGCAGTATTTT.